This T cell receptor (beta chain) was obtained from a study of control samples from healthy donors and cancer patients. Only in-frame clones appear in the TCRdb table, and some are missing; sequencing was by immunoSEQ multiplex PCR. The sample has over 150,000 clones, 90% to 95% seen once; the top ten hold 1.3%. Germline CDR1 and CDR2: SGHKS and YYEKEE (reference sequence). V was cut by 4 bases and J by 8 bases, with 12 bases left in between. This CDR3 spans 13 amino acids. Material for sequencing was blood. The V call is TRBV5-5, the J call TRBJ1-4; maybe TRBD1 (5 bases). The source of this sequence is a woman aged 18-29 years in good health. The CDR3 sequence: CASSRAGKEKLFF. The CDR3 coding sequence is TGTGCCAGCAGCCGTGCAGGGAAAGAAAAACTGTTTTTT.